The 28 T cell receptor beta chains given below trace back to one sample, sequenced in a study of T-cell reconstitution after alpha-beta-depleted transplantation in children. This sample's TCRbeta library carried unique molecular identifier barcodes. TCRdb independently ran MiXCR on the PCR reads; one entry per CDR3 protein. Here the sample spans 100,000 or so distinct CDR3 sequences, about a quarter being singletons. Sequences were derived from PBMCs, sampled before TCRalphabeta/CD19-depleted stem cell transplant. The receptors were gathered from a boy younger than 10 with acute lymphoblastic leukemia, due to receive a stem cell transplant.

This clonotype occurred a few times. The rearrangement links TRBV28 to TRBJ2-1, with D hard to call. This CDR3 comprises 15 residues. Trimming shortened V by 8 bases and J by 7 bases, and 21 bases separated the two germline ends. The germline V gene has CDR1 MDHEN and CDR2 SYDVKM. CDR3 sequence: CASSLETLVRNEQFF. CDR3 sequence (DNA): TGTGCCAGCTCCCTAGAGACCCTGGTTAGGAATGAGCAGTTCTTC.

This clonotype was detected a few times. The DNA for the CDR3 is TGTGCCAGCTCAGACTCTGGGGCCAACGTCCTGACTTTC. As protein: CASSDSGANVLTF. The gene calls are TRBV18 and TRBJ2-6, with no clear D. The CDR3 has 13 residues. Per germline, CDR1 KGHSH and CDR2 LQKENI. V dropped 5 bases and J dropped 0 bases, with 2 bases sitting between them.

The chain links TRBV5-6 to TRBJ2-7, with a possible D match to TRBD1 (6 bases). Trimming cost V 2 bases and J 2 bases, with 14 bases left between them. The germline V gene encodes CDR1 SGHDT and CDR2 YYEEEE. The CDR3 extends over 15 amino acids. CDR3 amino acids: CASSLSQGRAYEQYF. The CDR3, as DNA: TGTGCCAGCAGCTTAAGTCAGGGGAGAGCCTACGAGCAGTACTTC.

V and J are TRBV7-3 and TRBJ2-5, with D tentatively TRBD2 (5 bases). The CDR3 loop spans 13 amino acids. The germline gives CDR1 SGHTA, CDR2 FQGTGA. The germline V and J ends were trimmed by 5 bases and 11 bases, with 18 bases remaining between them. CDR3 nucleotide sequence: TGTGCCAGCAGCCTGGACTCCGACAATGAGCAGTACTTC. Amino acids: CASSLDSDNEQYF.

The rearrangement uses TRBV9 and TRBJ2-5, with TRBD2 matching over 9 bases. Germline CDR1 is SGDLS and CDR2 is YYNGEE. The CDR3 has 16 residues. J gave up 4 bases and V 3 bases, and 10 bases lay outside the gene matches. The CDR3 DNA sequence: TGTGCCAGCAGCGCCGAACCGGGACTAGCTGGAGAGACCCAGTACTTC. This sequence encodes CASSAEPGLAGETQYF.

The chain is built from TRBV6-2 or TRBV6-3 and TRBJ1-5; the D gene is possibly TRBD1 (6 bases). Germline V gene sequence: CDR1 MNHEY, CDR2 SVGEGT. The V end lost 8 bases, the J end lost 5 bases, and 13 bases lay between the germline ends. The CDR3 sequence is 13 residues long. The CDR3 region has the DNA TGTGCCAGCGGGAGGACAGACCATCAGCCCCAGCATTTT. Translation gives CASGRTDHQPQHF.

Notes on this clonotype: This clone may be a read error of a much larger clone one base away. The chain has TRBV29-1 and TRBJ2-1; D remains unclear. The CDR3 consists of 13 residues. Germline V gene data show CDR1 as SQVTM and CDR2 as ANQGSEA. This CDR3 reads CCVEAPDSYEQFF. The CDR3 DNA reads as TGCTGCGTTGAAGCCCCAGACTCTTATGAGCAGTTCTTC.

The chain recombines TRBV12-3 or TRBV12-4 with TRBJ2-1; D remains unclear. Trimming shortened V by 2 bases and J by 10 bases, and 6 bases separated the two germline ends. The CDR3 sequence is 11 residues long. The CDR3 reads CASSLNAEQFF. The CDR3 nucleotides are TGTGCCAGCAGTTTAAATGCAGAGCAGTTCTTC.

V is TRBV19 and J is TRBJ2-1; 10 positions match TRBD1. The germline CDR1 and CDR2 sequences are LNHDA and SQIVND (reference sequence). J gave up 8 bases and V 6 bases, and 7 bases lay outside the gene matches. This CDR3 has 14 residues. The CDR3 region has the DNA TGTGCCAGTAGGGACAGGGGGAGGGTCGATGAGCAGTTCTTC. It specifies CASRDRGRVDEQFF.

This clonotype was detected only a few times. The chain combines TRBV27 with TRBJ1-5; TRBD1 matches at 7 bases. V gave up 3 bases and J gave up 0 bases; unmatched junction bases: 14. The CDR3 length is 19 residues. Germline V gene lookup returns CDR1 MNHEY and CDR2 SMNVEV (reference sequence). CDR3 residues: CASSFAPRDRKYSNQPQHF. Written as DNA, the CDR3 is TGTGCCAGCAGTTTCGCCCCCAGGGACAGAAAATATAGCAATCAGCCCCAGCATTTT.

This clonotype was seen many times. CDR3 sequence reads: CSVDRAEGVYEQFF. For the CDR3, the DNA is TGCAGCGTTGACCGTGCGGAGGGGGTGTATGAGCAGTTCTTC. J is TRBJ2-1 and V is TRBV29-1, with D perhaps TRBD1 or TRBD2 (6 bases each). V dropped 3 bases and J dropped 8 bases, with 17 bases sitting between them. This CDR3 has 14 residues. Germline lookup yields CDR1 SQVTM and CDR2 ANQGSEA.

The rearrangement uses TRBV27 and TRBJ2-6; TRBD2 agrees at 13 bases. The CDR3 contains 17 residues. Trimming cost V 6 bases and J 4 bases; bases outside gene matches: 6. Germline V lookup: CDR1 MNHEY, CDR2 SMNVEV (reference sequence). Here the CDR3 reads CASSVGLAGSGANVLTF. The CDR3 bases are TGTGCCAGCAGCGTGGGACTAGCGGGATCAGGGGCCAACGTCCTGACTTTC.

The rearrangement uses TRBV2 and TRBJ2-5; TRBD1 agrees at 11 bases. The germline V gene encodes CDR1 SNHLY and CDR2 FYNNEI. The CDR3 contains 14 residues. After removal of 3 bases from V and 4 bases from J, the junction contained 1 base not matched to a gene. This CDR3 is CASSEDRGLETQYF. As DNA, the CDR3 is TGTGCCAGCAGTGAGGACAGGGGGCTAGAGACCCAGTACTTC.

V is TRBV24-1 and J is TRBJ2-1, with 7 bases fitting TRBD2. V dropped 5 bases and J dropped 4; count of bases not matched to a gene: 10. The CDR3 has 16 amino acids. Germline V lookup: CDR1 KGHDR, CDR2 SFDVKD. The CDR3 nucleotides are TGTGCCACCAGTGGTGGCGGGAGATGGGATTACAATGAGCAGTTCTTC. Its translation is CATSGGGRWDYNEQFF.

V gene TRBV5-5 combines with J gene TRBJ2-1, with 12 bases aligning to TRBD2. The J segment lost 9 bases and the V segment lost 0 bases, leaving 7 bases of the junction unmatched. Germline CDR1 is SGHKS and CDR2 is YYEKEE (reference sequence). This CDR3 region has 16 residues. DNA of the CDR3: TGTGCCAGCAGCTTGGAAATGGGACTAGCGGGTTTTGAGCAGTTCTTC. Translated: CASSLEMGLAGFEQFF. Based on the CDR3 plus reference TRBV5-5 and TRBJ2-1, the full variable domain is DAGVTQSPTHLIKTRGQQVTLRCSPISGHKSVSWYQQVLGQGPQFIFQYYEKEERGRGNFPDRFSARQFPNYSSELNVNALLLGDSALYLCASSLEMGLAGFEQFFGPGTRLTVL.

At least ten counts were recorded for this clonotype. V and J are TRBV12-3 or TRBV12-4 and TRBJ2-5, with 8 nucleotides matching TRBD2. This CDR3 has 14 residues. V was pared by 2 bases and J by 3 bases, with 2 bases of the junction left unmatched. DNA for the CDR3: TGTGCCAGCAGTTTACCAGCGGGAGAAGAGACCCAGTACTTC. It codes for CASSLPAGEETQYF.

J is TRBJ1-2 and V is TRBV29-1, with a tentative D call TRBD1 (5 bases). V gave up 0 bases and J gave up 5 bases, with 16 bases separating them. The CDR3 runs to 15 residues. From germline, CDR1 is SQVTM and CDR2 ANQGSEA. The CDR3 bases are TGCAGCGTTGAAGAGTTTTATGAGACAGAGTATGGCTACACCTTC. Its protein product is CSVEEFYETEYGYTF. Looking up the rest from reference TRBV29-1 and TRBJ1-2 gives the full variable domain: SAVISQKPSRDICQRGTSLTIQCQVDSQVTMMFWYRQQPGQSLTLIATANQGSEATYESGFVIDKFPISRPNLTFSTLTVSNMSPEDSSIYLCSVEEFYETEYGYTFGSGTRLTVV.

This clonotype was seen a handful of times. CDR3 DNA sequence: TGCGCCAGCAGCTTTGGGACTAGCGGAATCTACGAGCAGTACTTC. This sequence encodes CASSFGTSGIYEQYF. V usage is TRBV5-1 and J usage is TRBJ2-7; 11 bases line up with TRBD2. Trimming at V came to 2 bases and at J to 3 bases, leaving 4 bases not matched to a gene. The CDR3 contains 15 residues. Germline V lookup: CDR1 SGHRS, CDR2 YFSETQ.

The chain carries TRBV25-1 and TRBJ2-7; 7 bases line up with TRBD1. Germline CDR1 and CDR2: MGHDK and SYGVNS. CDR3 size: 17 residues. The V segment lost 2 bases and the J segment 7 bases; nucleotides outside the gene matches: 17. The DNA of the CDR3 is TGTGCCAGCAGTGAAGGGCTAGGCAGGGGGACCACGGGGGAGCAGTACTTC. This sequence encodes CASSEGLGRGTTGEQYF.

The rearrangement links TRBV3-1 to TRBJ1-2, with D uncertain. The CDR3 contains 13 residues. V was shortened by 0 bases and J by 8 bases, with 10 bases between the two germline ends. From germline, CDR1 is LGHDT and CDR2 YNNKEL (reference sequence). The CDR3 nucleotides read TGTGCCAGCAGCCAAGACGGCTTGGGGGGCTACACCTTC. Amino acids: CASSQDGLGGYTF. The full variable domain, completed using reference TRBV3-1 and TRBJ1-2, is DTAVSQTPKYLVTQMGNDKSIKCEQNLGHDTMYWYKQDSKKFLKIMFSYNNKELIINETVPNRFSPKSPDKAHLNLHINSLELGDSAVYFCASSQDGLGGYTFGSGTRLTVV.

The rearrangement joins TRBV6-2 or TRBV6-3 to TRBJ1-5; D call uncertain. The germline V gene encodes CDR1 MNHEY and CDR2 SVGEGT. Trimming took off 2 bases at V and 6 bases at J, with 8 bases between the two ends. The CDR3 sequence is 13 residues long. The CDR3 reads CASSYSLVQPQHF. CDR3 nucleotide sequence: TGTGCCAGCAGTTACAGCTTAGTTCAGCCCCAGCATTTT.

The chain combines TRBV19 with TRBJ2-1, with D maybe TRBD2 (6 bases). Germline CDR1 reads LNHDA; CDR2 reads SQIVND (reference sequence). This CDR3 comprises 15 residues. The ends were cut back, 6 bases at V and 6 bases at J, with 18 bases in the middle. The CDR3 bases are TGTGCCAGTAGCTCAGCGGAGGGATTGATCAATGAGCAGTTCTTC. This codes for CASSSAEGLINEQFF.

This clonotype occurred many times. This chain links TRBV29-1 with TRBJ2-5; a weak D match, TRBD2 (6 bases). V dropped 6 bases and J dropped 5 bases, with 25 bases sitting between them. Germline loops: CDR1 SQVTM, CDR2 ANQGSEA. The CDR3 extends over 16 amino acids. CDR3 in DNA: TGCAGCGTAAAAAGCCCACGCGGAGGAGGAGGGGAGACCCAGTACTTC. Translated: CSVKSPRGGGGETQYF.

This clonotype has a handful of counts. The CDR3 coding sequence is TGTGCCAGCAGTGTCCATCAAACAGGGACTGGCTACACCTTC. Translating it yields CASSVHQTGTGYTF. The rearrangement uses TRBV9 and TRBJ1-2, with D possibly TRBD1 on 6 matching bases. Trimming took off 5 bases at V and 7 bases at J, with 18 bases between the two ends. The CDR3 is 14 residues long. Germline lookup yields CDR1 SGDLS and CDR2 YYNGEE.

This clonotype was seen a handful of times. The V gene is TRBV9, the J gene TRBJ2-3, with D possibly matching TRBD1 (5 bases). V was shortened by 3 bases and J by 6 bases, with 11 bases between the two germline ends. This CDR3 spans 13 amino acids. Germline loops: CDR1 SGDLS, CDR2 YYNGEE. The CDR3 nucleotides are TGTGCCAGCAGCGGAGATAGGGGCGATACGCAGTATTTT. It encodes CASSGDRGDTQYF.

This clonotype was seen many times. V and J are TRBV7-2 and TRBJ2-5; TRBD1 matches at 9 bases. The CDR3 is 14 amino acids. Germline V gene lookup returns CDR1 SGHTA and CDR2 FQGNSA. Unmatched junction bases numbered 5, after V lost 5 bases and J lost 4 bases. DNA for the CDR3: TGTGCCAGCAGCATCAACAGGGGGCCAGAGACCCAGTACTTC. This gives the protein CASSINRGPETQYF.

In this sample, this clonotype turned up a few times. The chain uses TRBV5-6 and TRBJ2-1; TRBD2 aligns across 10 bases. The CDR3 loop spans 14 amino acids. From germline, CDR1 is SGHDT and CDR2 YYEEEE. The V and J ends lost 3 bases and 5 bases, in that order; junction bases with no gene match: 2. The CDR3 reads CASSYGLADNEQFF. CDR3 coding DNA: TGTGCCAGCAGCTACGGACTAGCGGACAATGAGCAGTTCTTC.

The CDR3 DNA reads TGCGCCAGCAGCCCGATACAGGGTCACGAGCAGTACTTC. Protein product: CASSPIQGHEQYF. The chain uses TRBV5-1 and TRBJ2-7; possible D gene TRBD1, 6 bases. Trimming shortened V by 4 bases and J by 5 bases, and 13 bases separated the two germline ends. Germline V lookup: CDR1 SGHRS, CDR2 YFSETQ. This CDR3 has 13 amino acids.